This entry describes one TCR beta chain. Per the authors' pipeline: Out-of-frame sequences were removed, leaving some 2 million distinct TCRbeta sequences. The table came from immunoSEQ multiplex PCR; TCRdb's copy has only in-frame clones and leaves some out. Clone size and the V and J calls come from that table; the DNA yielded D and trimming. The data show over 40,000 clones, over 65% seen once. The CDR3 loop spans 15 amino acids. V lost 4 bases and J lost 6, with 19 bases in between. The germline V gene encodes CDR1 SGHTS and CDR2 YDEGEE. The sort gate was single viable CD3+CD4+CD8-CD45RO+ cells for memory CD4+ T cells. Donors' CMV status reflects serum IgG against pp150, pp28, p38, p52. Total CD4+ T cells were enriched by CD4 positive selection. The sample comes from a study of memory CD4+ T cells and cytomegalovirus serostatus. Study in general: Healthy Belgian adult donors included 9 or 10 CMV-positive and 24 CMV-negative people.

The rearrangement uses TRBV5-8 and TRBJ1-1, with a weak D call TRBD1 (6 bases). The sequence was obtained from an adult in good health and CMV-seronegative. Input material: memory CD4+ T cells from blood. The CDR3 DNA sequence: TGTGCCAGCAGCCTTGAAGGGGGATCGTACCCTGAAGCTTTCTTT. It codes for CASSLEGGSYPEAFF. Drawing the rest from reference TRBV5-8 and TRBJ1-1, the complete variable domain is EAGVTQSPTHLIKTRGQQATLRCSPISGHTSVYWYQQALGLGLQFLLWYDEGEERNRGNFPPRFSGRQFPNYSSELNVNALELEDSALYLCASSLEGGSYPEAFFGQGTRLTVV.